The rows below give T cell receptor beta chains drawn from one sample of a study of blood T cell repertoires in COVID-19. Data came from immunoSEQ multiplex PCR; TCRdb stores just in-frame clones and leaves some out. The sample includes approximately 150,000 clones, approximately 85% of them seen just once. Sample: peripheral blood. These receptors all stem from a human donor with acute or convalescent COVID-19. The donor label of this sample is uncertain. CDR3s include the opening cysteine and the closing phenylalanine or tryptophan. Fields, in order: clone size, J gene, D gene, V gene, CDR3 protein, CDR3 DNA. A D gene is named only where the DNA matches it firmly. Clone size is shown for a subset of rows, as once, few, many or a class of expanded clone.

clone size: few
J gene: TRBJ1-1
D gene: TRBD1
V gene: TRBV3-1/TRBV3-2
CDR3 protein: CASSRQGDTEAFF
CDR3 DNA: TGTGCCAGCAGCCGACAGGGAGACACTGAAGCTTTCTTT

clone size: .
J gene: TRBJ2-3
D gene: .
V gene: TRBV6-2/TRBV6-3
CDR3 protein: CASSWASGGQDTQYF
CDR3 DNA: TGTGCCAGCAGTTGGGCGTCAGGGGGGCAAGATACGCAGTATTTT

clone size: .
J gene: TRBJ1-2
D gene: .
V gene: TRBV29-1
CDR3 protein: CSSGEGLGYGYTF
CDR3 DNA: TGCAGCTCTGGGGAGGGGTTGGGTTATGGCTACACCTTC

clone size: .
J gene: TRBJ2-7
D gene: .
V gene: TRBV5-4
CDR3 protein: CASSLEASSYEQYF
CDR3 DNA: TGTGCCAGCAGCTTGGAGGCTAGCTCCTACGAGCAGTACTTC

clone size: .
J gene: TRBJ2-3
D gene: TRBD2
V gene: TRBV5-1
CDR3 protein: CASTPQTSRTDTQYF
CDR3 DNA: TGCGCCAGCACTCCCCAGACTAGCCGCACAGATACGCAGTATTTT

clone size: .
J gene: TRBJ2-4
D gene: TRBD1
V gene: TRBV6-6
CDR3 protein: CASSPYGQGERILAKNIQYF
CDR3 DNA: TGTGCCAGCAGTCCATATGGACAGGGTGAAAGAATACTAGCCAAAAACATTCAGTACTTC

clone size: .
J gene: TRBJ2-3
D gene: TRBD2
V gene: TRBV19
CDR3 protein: CASTGLAGLDTQYF
CDR3 DNA: TGTGCCAGTACTGGACTAGCGGGACTAGATACGCAGTATTTT

clone size: .
J gene: TRBJ1-2
D gene: TRBD1
V gene: TRBV4-2
CDR3 protein: CASSQDFKGALGYTF
CDR3 DNA: TGTGCCAGCAGCCAAGATTTTAAGGGGGCGCTTGGCTACACCTTC

clone size: .
J gene: TRBJ2-5
D gene: .
V gene: TRBV5-5
CDR3 protein: CASSLGGYGWRETQYF
CDR3 DNA: TGTGCCAGCAGCTTAGGTGGCTACGGCTGGCGGGAGACCCAGTACTTC

clone size: .
J gene: TRBJ1-5
D gene: .
V gene: TRBV10-3
CDR3 protein: CAIGQGFDQPQHF
CDR3 DNA: TGTGCCATCGGGCAGGGGTTTGATCAGCCCCAGCATTTT

clone size: .
J gene: TRBJ1-2
D gene: .
V gene: TRBV29-1
CDR3 protein: CSVDLGNRERGYTF
CDR3 DNA: TGCAGCGTCGACCTAGGGAACAGGGAACGGGGCTACACCTTC

clone size: .
J gene: TRBJ2-7
D gene: .
V gene: TRBV12-5
CDR3 protein: CASAATDTEYF
CDR3 DNA: TGTGCTAGTGCCGCGACAGACACCGAATACTTC

clone size: .
J gene: TRBJ1-3
D gene: TRBD1
V gene: TRBV11-2
CDR3 protein: CASGGRTGRSGNTIYF
CDR3 DNA: TGTGCCAGCGGAGGTCGGACAGGGCGCTCTGGAAACACCATATATTTT

clone size: .
J gene: TRBJ1-5
D gene: .
V gene: TRBV2
CDR3 protein: CASSEATRSQPQHF
CDR3 DNA: TGTGCCAGCAGTGAAGCGACAAGATCTCAGCCCCAGCATTTT

clone size: few
J gene: TRBJ1-5
D gene: .
V gene: TRBV19
CDR3 protein: CASSMRGSNQPQHF
CDR3 DNA: TGTGCCAGTAGTATGCGGGGAAGCAATCAGCCCCAGCATTTT

clone size: once
J gene: TRBJ1-5
D gene: .
V gene: TRBV4-2
CDR3 protein: CASSQDLTRDYQPQHF
CDR3 DNA: TGTGCCAGCAGCCAAGATCTCACCCGAGACTATCAGCCCCAGCATTTT

clone size: .
J gene: TRBJ1-5
D gene: TRBD1
V gene: TRBV6-5
CDR3 protein: CASSYYRTGFNQPQHF
CDR3 DNA: TGTGCCAGCAGTTACTATAGGACAGGCTTTAATCAGCCCCAGCATTTT

clone size: .
J gene: TRBJ1-5
D gene: .
V gene: TRBV5-1
CDR3 protein: CASSLGVLEGNQPQHF
CDR3 DNA: TGCGCCAGCAGCTTGGGTGTGTTGGAGGGCAATCAGCCCCAGCATTTT

clone size: .
J gene: TRBJ2-2
D gene: .
V gene: TRBV19
CDR3 protein: CASSILQGSGELFF
CDR3 DNA: TGTGCCAGTAGTATCCTCCAGGGATCCGGGGAGCTGTTTTTT

clone size: .
J gene: TRBJ1-5
D gene: TRBD1
V gene: TRBV28
CDR3 protein: CASRGQGAQRQPQHF
CDR3 DNA: TGTGCCAGCAGGGGACAGGGGGCGCAACGGCAGCCCCAGCATTTT

clone size: .
J gene: TRBJ2-7
D gene: .
V gene: TRBV27
CDR3 protein: CASSLSGLLSSTSIHEQYF
CDR3 DNA: TGTGCCAGCAGTTTATCGGGATTGCTCAGCTCAACTAGTATCCACGAGCAGTACTTC

clone size: .
J gene: TRBJ1-1
D gene: .
V gene: TRBV19
CDR3 protein: CASSSPTGSSTEAFF
CDR3 DNA: TGTGCCAGTAGTTCCCCGACAGGCTCTAGCACTGAAGCTTTCTTT

clone size: .
J gene: TRBJ2-3
D gene: TRBD2
V gene: TRBV4-2
CDR3 protein: CASSQDAPAGAIDTQYF
CDR3 DNA: TGTGCCAGCAGCCAAGATGCCCCAGCGGGGGCTATAGATACGCAGTATTTT

clone size: .
J gene: TRBJ1-2
D gene: .
V gene: TRBV19
CDR3 protein: CASSILQSYGYTF
CDR3 DNA: TGTGCCAGTAGTATATTACAGAGCTATGGCTACACCTTC

clone size: .
J gene: TRBJ1-1
D gene: .
V gene: TRBV6-4
CDR3 protein: CASSDSKPGSGEAFF
CDR3 DNA: TGTGCCAGCAGTGACTCGAAACCGGGGAGTGGTGAAGCTTTCTTT

clone size: once
J gene: TRBJ1-3
D gene: TRBD1
V gene: TRBV28
CDR3 protein: CASSFGTVANTIYF
CDR3 DNA: TGTGCCAGCAGTTTTGGGACAGTGGCAAACACCATATATTTT

clone size: .
J gene: TRBJ1-5
D gene: .
V gene: TRBV14
CDR3 protein: CASSQTAGQPQHF
CDR3 DNA: TGTGCCAGCAGCCAAACAGCGGGGCAGCCCCAGCATTTT

clone size: .
J gene: TRBJ1-2
D gene: TRBD1
V gene: TRBV5-4
CDR3 protein: CASRTGTGAYGYTF
CDR3 DNA: TGTGCCAGCAGGACCGGGACAGGGGCCTATGGCTACACCTTC

clone size: .
J gene: TRBJ2-7
D gene: TRBD2
V gene: TRBV27
CDR3 protein: CASSFSPTSGGDYEQYF
CDR3 DNA: TGTGCCAGCAGTTTCTCCCCTACTAGCGGGGGGGACTACGAGCAGTACTTC

clone size: .
J gene: TRBJ2-3
D gene: TRBD1
V gene: TRBV27
CDR3 protein: CASSRTGGSDTQYF
CDR3 DNA: TGTGCCAGCAGTCGGACAGGGGGGTCAGATACGCAGTATTTT

clone size: .
J gene: TRBJ1-2
D gene: TRBD1
V gene: TRBV5-4
CDR3 protein: CASSSPSAGTANYGYTF
CDR3 DNA: TGTGCCAGCAGCTCGCCCTCGGCCGGGACAGCTAACTATGGCTACACCTTC

clone size: once
J gene: TRBJ1-1
D gene: TRBD1
V gene: TRBV2
CDR3 protein: CASTIVVGQVPEAFF
CDR3 DNA: TGTGCCAGCACTATTGTTGTCGGACAGGTCCCCGAAGCTTTCTTT

clone size: .
J gene: TRBJ2-3
D gene: TRBD2
V gene: TRBV7-3
CDR3 protein: CASSPAGAGGPETQYF
CDR3 DNA: TGTGCCAGCAGCCCTGCGGGGGCGGGGGGCCCCGAGACGCAGTATTTT

clone size: .
J gene: TRBJ2-7
D gene: TRBD1
V gene: TRBV6-5
CDR3 protein: CASSYSPDRDPYEQYF
CDR3 DNA: TGTGCCAGCAGTTACTCGCCGGACAGGGACCCCTACGAGCAGTACTTC

clone size: .
J gene: TRBJ2-2
D gene: .
V gene: TRBV6-5
CDR3 protein: CASSRGVNTGELFF
CDR3 DNA: TGTGCCAGCAGTCGCGGGGTGAACACCGGGGAGCTGTTTTTT

clone size: .
J gene: TRBJ2-2
D gene: TRBD1
V gene: TRBV6-4
CDR3 protein: CASRNTGTGHVGELFF
CDR3 DNA: TGTGCCAGCAGAAACACCGGGACAGGACACGTCGGGGAGCTGTTTTTT

clone size: .
J gene: TRBJ1-1
D gene: .
V gene: TRBV7-2
CDR3 protein: CASSSRQGGRITEAFF
CDR3 DNA: TGTGCCAGCAGCTCAAGGCAGGGTGGGAGGATCACTGAAGCTTTCTTT

clone size: .
J gene: TRBJ2-7
D gene: TRBD2
V gene: TRBV5-5
CDR3 protein: CASSLLGREGQYF
CDR3 DNA: TGTGCCAGCAGCTTGTTAGGCCGGGAGGGGCAGTACTTC

clone size: .
J gene: TRBJ1-1
D gene: .
V gene: TRBV6-2/TRBV6-3
CDR3 protein: CASSPYNTEAFF
CDR3 DNA: TGTGCCAGCAGTCCCTATAACACTGAAGCTTTCTTT

clone size: .
J gene: TRBJ2-2
D gene: TRBD1
V gene: TRBV6-6
CDR3 protein: CASSTPGQGATGELFF
CDR3 DNA: TGTGCCAGCAGTACTCCGGGACAGGGGGCCACCGGGGAGCTGTTTTTT

clone size: few
J gene: TRBJ1-4
D gene: .
V gene: TRBV5-6
CDR3 protein: CASSLTGGWEKLFF
CDR3 DNA: TGTGCCAGCAGCCTGACAGGTGGTTGGGAAAAACTGTTTTTT

clone size: .
J gene: TRBJ1-6
D gene: .
V gene: TRBV21-1
CDR3 protein: CASSKVRGYDSNSPLHF
CDR3 DNA: TGTGCCAGCAGCAAAGTTCGGGGGTACGATAGTAATTCACCCCTCCACTTT

clone size: .
J gene: TRBJ1-2
D gene: .
V gene: TRBV4-3
CDR3 protein: CASSQDGLSPGGYTF
CDR3 DNA: TGCGCCAGCAGCCAAGATGGCCTTTCGCCAGGTGGCTACACCTTC

clone size: .
J gene: TRBJ1-5
D gene: .
V gene: TRBV2
CDR3 protein: CASREIPYSNQPQHF
CDR3 DNA: TGTGCCAGCAGGGAGATCCCGTATAGCAATCAGCCCCAGCATTTT

clone size: .
J gene: TRBJ2-5
D gene: TRBD2
V gene: TRBV6-2/TRBV6-3
CDR3 protein: CASSFGTSGLGETQYF
CDR3 DNA: TGTGCCAGCAGTTTCGGGACTAGCGGCTTGGGGGAGACCCAGTACTTC

clone size: .
J gene: TRBJ2-1
D gene: TRBD1
V gene: TRBV18
CDR3 protein: CASSREQGTYNEQFF
CDR3 DNA: TGTGCCAGCTCACGGGAACAGGGGACCTACAATGAGCAGTTCTTC

clone size: .
J gene: TRBJ2-5
D gene: TRBD2
V gene: TRBV5-6
CDR3 protein: CASSAGLAGVVGNQETQYF
CDR3 DNA: TGTGCCAGCAGCGCGGGACTAGCGGGAGTAGTTGGGAACCAAGAGACCCAGTACTTC

clone size: .
J gene: TRBJ1-1
D gene: TRBD1
V gene: TRBV19
CDR3 protein: CASSYGTVNTEAFF
CDR3 DNA: TGTGCCAGTAGTTATGGGACAGTGAACACTGAAGCTTTCTTT

clone size: .
J gene: TRBJ2-5
D gene: .
V gene: TRBV29-1
CDR3 protein: CSVVQGQETQYF
CDR3 DNA: TGCAGCGTTGTACAGGGTCAAGAGACCCAGTACTTC

clone size: .
J gene: TRBJ1-1
D gene: TRBD1
V gene: TRBV2
CDR3 protein: CASSDIGQGNTEAFF
CDR3 DNA: TGTGCCAGCAGTGACATCGGACAGGGGAACACTGAAGCTTTCTTT

clone size: .
J gene: TRBJ2-3
D gene: TRBD1
V gene: TRBV12-5
CDR3 protein: CASGSGQATDTQYF
CDR3 DNA: TGTGCTAGTGGTTCGGGACAGGCGACAGATACGCAGTATTTT

clone size: .
J gene: TRBJ1-1
D gene: .
V gene: TRBV29-1
CDR3 protein: CSVADSTEAFF
CDR3 DNA: TGCAGCGTGGCTGACAGCACTGAAGCTTTCTTT

clone size: few
J gene: TRBJ1-1
D gene: .
V gene: TRBV29-1
CDR3 protein: CSVEAYTEAFF
CDR3 DNA: TGCAGCGTTGAGGCCTACACTGAAGCTTTCTTT